This passage covers 26 T cell receptor beta chains from one sample sequenced in a study of lymphopenia after photon versus proton radiotherapy. Repertoires were generated with immunoSEQ multiplex PCR, while TCRdb's copy carries only in-frame clones and drops some. The table shows about 14,000 clones, with under 90% occurring only once. The material was peripheral blood, obtained from a patient treated with photon-based radiotherapy. The receptors originated from a man aged 45-65 years with gastric cancer.

The chain is built from TRBV7-3 and TRBJ2-7; tentative D call: TRBD2 (5 bases). Trimming cost V 1 base and J 6 bases, with 19 bases left between them. The germline gives CDR1 SGHTA, CDR2 FQGTGA. The CDR3 is 16 amino acids. As DNA, the CDR3 is TGTGCCAGCAGCTTAAAACCTAGCAGACTTTCTTCCGAGCAGTACTTC. It translates to CASSLKPSRLSSEQYF. Together with reference TRBV7-3 and TRBJ2-7, the CDR3 gives the full variable domain: GAGVSQTPSNKVTEKGKYVELRCDPISGHTALYWYRQSLGQGPEFLIYFQGTGAADDSGLPNDRFFAVRPEGSVSTLKIQRTERGDSAVYLCASSLKPSRLSSEQYFGPGTRLTVT.

This chain links TRBV29-1 with TRBJ1-3; D not resolved. This CDR3 is built from 13 residues. From germline, CDR1 is SQVTM and CDR2 ANQGSEA. Trimming pared 6 bases from V and 4 bases from J, leaving 13 bases between. CDR3: CSVGQTVGNTIYF. The CDR3 nucleotides read TGCAGCGTCGGGCAGACGGTGGGAAACACCATATATTTT.

CDR3 DNA sequence: TGTGCCAGCCGTAGGACCACCCTCACAGATACGCAGTATTTT. Protein: CASRRTTLTDTQYF. The V call is TRBV19, the J call TRBJ2-3; D remains unclear. Trimming took 9 bases from V and 2 from J, leaving 15 bases between them. This CDR3 is built from 14 residues. Germline-derived CDR1 and CDR2 are LNHDA and SQIVND (reference sequence).

The chain joins TRBV10-3 to TRBJ2-7; 10 nucleotides agree with TRBD2. The ends lost 7 bases at V and 1 base at J; junction bases unmatched: 7. This CDR3 spans 15 amino acids. The germline V gene has CDR1 ENHRY and CDR2 SYGVKD. The CDR3 reads CAIKSSGGTSYEQYF. CDR3 bases: TGTGCCATCAAGTCTAGCGGGGGAACTTCCTACGAGCAGTACTTC.

The rearrangement joins TRBV27 to TRBJ1-2; D gene ambiguous. Between the trimmed V and J ends, which lost 2 bases and 8 bases, there was a span of 18 bases. Germline CDR1 reads MNHEY; CDR2 reads SMNVEV (reference sequence). The CDR3 length is 15 residues. The CDR3 sequence: CASSLQAGWAIGYTF. The CDR3 DNA reads as TGTGCCAGCAGTTTACAGGCAGGTTGGGCGATCGGCTACACCTTC.

This clone has just a few counts. J is TRBJ1-2 and V is TRBV10-3, with D unclear. In germline, CDR1 is ENHRY, CDR2 SYGVKD. The CDR3 runs 13 residues. Deletions cut 7 bases from V and 2 bases from J, with 11 bases between. Here the CDR3 reads CAIMGGLNYGYTF. CDR3 DNA: TGTGCCATCATGGGAGGACTAAACTATGGCTACACCTTC.

This chain uses TRBV6-5 with TRBJ2-1; D is perhaps TRBD1 or TRBD2 (5 bases each). Trimming took 5 bases from V and 4 from J, leaving 12 bases between them. From germline, CDR1 is MNHEY and CDR2 SVGAGI. This CDR3 is built from 14 residues. CDR3 sequence: CASSEGTQYNEQFF. CDR3 DNA: TGTGCCAGCAGTGAAGGGACGCAGTACAATGAGCAGTTCTTC.

V and J are TRBV4-3 and TRBJ1-1; TRBD1 might be the D (5 bases). The CDR3 contains 15 residues. Trimming shortened V by 0 bases and J by 4 bases, and 12 bases separated the two germline ends. Germline values: CDR1 LGHNA, CDR2 YSLEER. The CDR3 nucleotides are TGCGCCAGCAGCCAAGAATTGGGGGGGGGCACTGAAGCTTTCTTT. This sequence encodes CASSQELGGGTEAFF.

This clone was seen a single time. The chain carries TRBV28 and TRBJ1-3, with TRBD1 as a possible D gene (5 bases). This CDR3 has 14 residues. Germline V gives CDR1 MDHEN, CDR2 SYDVKM. The germline V and J ends were trimmed by 7 bases and 1 base, with 11 bases remaining between them. In nucleotides, the CDR3 is TGTGCCAGCAAGAAGGGGACTTCTGGAAACACCATATATTTT. It specifies CASKKGTSGNTIYF.

The chain combines TRBV10-1 with TRBJ2-3, with TRBD2 matching 12 bases. CDR3 length equals 19 residues. V gave up 7 bases and J gave up 0 bases; unmatched junction bases: 14. Per germline, CDR1 WNHNN and CDR2 SYGVQD (reference sequence). CDR3 region: CASNNPPTSGGFSTDTQYF. The DNA of the CDR3 is TGCGCCAGCAACAACCCGCCCACTAGCGGGGGGTTTAGCACAGATACGCAGTATTTT.

The rearrangement uses TRBV7-7 and TRBJ1-3; 9 nucleotides align to TRBD1. The CDR3 is made up of 15 amino acids. Germline loops: CDR1 SSHAT, CDR2 FNYEAQ (reference sequence). The V gene end was trimmed by 5 bases and the J gene end by 1 base; junction bases not matched to a gene: 3. The CDR3 DNA reads TGTGCCAGCAGCCTGGACAGGGGTTCTGGAAACACCATATATTTT. It is translated as CASSLDRGSGNTIYF.

J is TRBJ1-2 and V is TRBV6-5, with D tentatively TRBD1 (6 bases). The CDR3 is 14 residues long. Trimming removed 7 bases from V and 4 bases from J, with 16 bases in between. Germline values: CDR1 MNHEY, CDR2 SVGAGI. The chain's CDR3 is CASKLTGLGYGYTF. The CDR3 DNA follows: TGTGCCAGCAAACTTACAGGGCTAGGCTATGGCTACACCTTC.

This chain uses TRBV2 with TRBJ1-1, with D possibly being TRBD1 (5 bases). V gave up 6 bases and J gave up 2 bases, with 10 bases separating them. Looked up from germline, CDR1 is SNHLY and CDR2 is FYNNEI. CDR3 size: 13 residues. Here the CDR3 DNA reads TGTGCCAGCAGCGGGACCGCCAACACTGAAGCTTTCTTT. It specifies CASSGTANTEAFF.

This clone was seen a single time. V gene TRBV2 combines with J gene TRBJ2-2; possibly TRBD1 for D (7 bases). CDR3 length: 13 amino acids. Germline V CDR1 and CDR2: SNHLY, FYNNEI. V was clipped by 3 bases and J by 8 bases, with 10 bases between them. In DNA form, the CDR3 reads TGTGCCAGCAGTGACAGGGGGGTTGGGGAGCTGTTTTTT. Residues: CASSDRGVGELFF.

This chain uses TRBV5-1 with TRBJ2-7; D is ambiguous. Germline CDR1 reads SGHRS; CDR2 reads YFSETQ. The CDR3 spans 12 residues. V lost 4 bases to trimming and J lost 0 bases, with 5 bases between them. CDR3 protein: CASSPSSYEQYF. CDR3 coding DNA: TGCGCCAGCAGCCCCAGCTCCTACGAGCAGTACTTC.

The J gene is TRBJ2-5, the V gene TRBV25-1; 14 nucleotides line up with TRBD2. The CDR3 runs 15 residues. Germline trimming cut 6 bases from V and 6 bases from J; bases unmatched to any gene: 6. Germline CDR1 is MGHDK and CDR2 is SYGVNS. CDR3 DNA sequence: TGTGCCAGCAGACAGACTAGCGGGGGGGCGAAGACCCAGTACTTC. It is translated as CASRQTSGGAKTQYF.

This clone is labeled as medium-sized. The chain combines TRBV6-1 with TRBJ2-7; maybe TRBD1 (7 bases). V lost 6 bases and J 2 bases, leaving 17 bases between the germline ends. The CDR3 has 15 residues. The germline V gene encodes CDR1 MNHNS and CDR2 SASEGT. CDR3 amino acids: CASSLQGTGAYEQYV. CDR3 DNA sequence: TGTGCCAGCAGCCTACAGGGGACGGGAGCCTACGAGCAGTACGTC.

This clone has just a few counts. The chain carries TRBV12-5 and TRBJ2-3, with 11 bases fitting TRBD1. Germline CDR1 LGHNT, CDR2 FRNRAP. The CDR3 is made up of 17 amino acids. Trimming took 7 bases from V and 2 from J; bases not matched to a gene: 11. CDR3 in amino acids: CASVTGTGGLHTDTQYF. The CDR3 bases are TGTGCTAGTGTTACCGGGACAGGGGGGCTACACACAGATACGCAGTATTTT.

This clone is large (0.1 to 1%) in the sample. The DNA for the CDR3 is TGTGCCACCAGCAATATCGCTGGCGAGACCCAGTACTTC. Protein sequence: CATSNIAGETQYF. The chain employs TRBV15 and TRBJ2-5; D is ambiguous. Deletions cut 4 bases from V and 5 bases from J, with 11 bases between. Germline loops: CDR1 LNHNV, CDR2 YYDKDF (reference sequence). CDR3 length: 13 residues. Together with reference TRBV15 and TRBJ2-5, the CDR3 gives the full variable domain: DAMVIQNPRYQVTQFGKPVTLSCSQTLNHNVMYWYQQKSSQAPKLLFHYYDKDFNNEADTPDNFQSRRPNTSFCFLDIRSPGLGDTAMYLCATSNIAGETQYFGPGTRLLVL.

The chain is built from TRBV6-6 and TRBJ2-5; D unresolved. V lost 6 bases and J 4 bases, leaving 9 bases between the germline ends. This CDR3 is 12 amino acids long. Germline CDR1 MNHNY, CDR2 SVGAGI (reference sequence). CDR3 DNA: TGTGCCAGCAGCCCCCTCGGAGAGACCCAGTACTTC. Its translation is CASSPLGETQYF.

The chain carries TRBV19 and TRBJ1-2; no reliable D call. The ends were cut back, 5 bases at V and 6 bases at J, with 7 bases in the middle. The CDR3 sequence is 11 residues long. Germline V lookup: CDR1 LNHDA, CDR2 SQIVND (reference sequence). The CDR3 reads CASSVADGYTF. CDR3 nucleotide sequence: TGTGCCAGTAGTGTGGCGGATGGCTACACCTTC.

This chain uses TRBV18 with TRBJ2-3; 7 positions agree with TRBD2. With 6 bases clipped from V and 2 bases from J, the junction kept 11 bases outside the gene matches. Germline CDR1 KGHSH, CDR2 LQKENI. The CDR3 loop spans 16 amino acids. As DNA, the CDR3 is TGTGCCAGCTCCTCAGGCGCTAGCGGATACACAGATACGCAGTATTTT. Translation: CASSSGASGYTDTQYF.

The chain combines TRBV5-1 with TRBJ1-2; possibly TRBD1 for D (5 bases). The CDR3 covers 13 residues. CDR1 SGHRS and CDR2 YFSETQ come from the germline V gene. The V end was cut by 4 bases, the J end by 10 bases, with 17 bases between. The CDR3 DNA follows: TGCGCCAGCAGCATATCAGGGTTGGAGGACTACACCTTC. It is translated as CASSISGLEDYTF.

The V call is TRBV6-5, the J call TRBJ2-3; 11 nucleotides line up with TRBD2. Per the germline V gene, CDR1 is MNHEY and CDR2 is SVGAGI. The CDR3 has 15 amino acids. V lost 6 bases, J lost 1 base, and 3 bases stayed unmatched. The CDR3 protein is CASSQLAGGTDTQYF. The CDR3 DNA is TGTGCCAGCAGCCAACTAGCGGGGGGCACAGATACGCAGTATTTT.

This clone occurred a few times. The same CDR3 can be traced to other DNA sequences in this sample. In nucleotides, the CDR3 is TGTGCCAGTGGACAGGGTGCTAACTATGGCTACACCTTC. Residues: CASGQGANYGYTF. V is TRBV6-1 and J is TRBJ1-2, with 8 bases matching TRBD1. This CDR3 comprises 13 residues. With 9 bases clipped from V and 0 bases from J, the junction kept 3 bases outside the gene matches. The germline V gene encodes CDR1 MNHNS and CDR2 SASEGT.

The chain combines TRBV6-6 with TRBJ2-5, with a tentative D call TRBD1 (5 bases). V was clipped by 4 bases and J by 3 bases, with 15 bases between them. CDR3 size: 15 residues. Per the germline V gene, CDR1 is MNHNY and CDR2 is SVGAGI (reference sequence). The chain's CDR3 is CASSFSGGREETQYF. In DNA, the CDR3 is TGTGCCAGCAGTTTCTCTGGTGGCAGGGAAGAGACCCAGTACTTC.